Listed below are T cell receptor beta chains from one sample, sequenced in a study of shared clonotypes between healthy human individuals. Here immunoSEQ multiplex PCR was the method, and the copy in TCRdb shows in-frame clones only, minus some. The sample shows 650,000 to 800,000 clones, approximately 77% of them seen only once. Sequencing used memory CD4+ T cells sorted from blood. These receptors were taken from a woman aged 30 to 39 in good health. CDR3s include the opening cysteine and the closing phenylalanine or tryptophan. The D gene is left open where the match is weak. Expanded clones are given a class, and other clones once, few, many or no size at all.

D: TRBD2
V: TRBV13
size: NA
J: TRBJ2-3
DNA: TGTGCCAGCAGTGGCGGGACTAGCGGCAGCACAGATACGCAGTATTTT
CDR3: CASSGGTSGSTDTQYF

D: TRBD2
V: TRBV4-2
size: once
J: TRBJ2-1
DNA: TGTGCCAGCAGCCAAGATCCCCAGCGGGAGTACAATGAGCAGTTCTTC
CDR3: CASSQDPQREYNEQFF

D: TRBD2
V: TRBV11-2
size: NA
J: TRBJ2-7
DNA: TGTGCCAGCAGCTTAGTCCTAGCGGGAGGTGGAGAGCAGTACTTC
CDR3: CASSLVLAGGGEQYF

D: NA
V: TRBV7-9
size: NA
J: TRBJ1-5
DNA: TGTGCCAGCAGTAATAGCAATCAGCCCCAGCATTTT
CDR3: CASSNSNQPQHF

D: TRBD1
V: TRBV18
size: once
J: TRBJ2-2
DNA: TGTGCCAGCTCACCCTACTCTGGGACAGGGAACACCGGGGAGCTGTTTTTT
CDR3: CASSPYSGTGNTGELFF

D: NA
V: TRBV11-2
size: NA
J: TRBJ2-3
DNA: TGTGCCAGCAGCCCAGGGAAGGGTACGCAGTATTTT
CDR3: CASSPGKGTQYF

D: NA
V: TRBV19
size: NA
J: TRBJ2-5
DNA: TGTGCCAGTAGTATTCCAGACAGGTTGGAGACCCAGTACTTC
CDR3: CASSIPDRLETQYF

D: TRBD2
V: TRBV6-5
size: NA
J: TRBJ2-7
DNA: TGTGCCAGCAGTTACCGCCTAGCGGGTTCCTACGAGCAGTACTTC
CDR3: CASSYRLAGSYEQYF

D: NA
V: TRBV6-5
size: NA
J: TRBJ2-5
DNA: TGTGCCAGCAGTAGGGACCCCCAAGAGACCCAGTACTTC
CDR3: CASSRDPQETQYF

D: NA
V: TRBV6-1
size: NA
J: TRBJ2-3
DNA: TGTGCCAGCCGAGAGATAGCAGCTAGCACAGATACGCAGTATTTT
CDR3: CASREIAASTDTQYF